This passage covers 27 T cell receptor beta chains from one sample sequenced in a study of T cell changes during pregnancy in multiple sclerosis. Repertoires were generated with immunoSEQ multiplex PCR, while TCRdb's copy carries only in-frame clones and drops some. This table has about 75,000 clones, 89% appearing once. Sequencing was performed on peripheral blood, taken in the first trimester of pregnancy. These receptors were obtained from a female donor in good health, enrolled as a control in a pregnancy study.

The rearrangement joins TRBV6-5 to TRBJ2-5; D might be TRBD1 (6 bases). Trimming removed 8 bases at V and 0 bases at J, with 7 bases between. This CDR3 comprises 12 residues. Germline CDR1 MNHEY, CDR2 SVGAGI. DNA for the CDR3: TGTGCCAGCGGGGGCTACCAAGAGACCCAGTACTTC. It translates to CASGGYQETQYF.

This sequence joins TRBV27 and TRBJ2-5; TRBD1 aligns across 9 bases. Trimming removed 5 bases from V and 4 bases from J; junction bases left unmatched: 11. Germline-derived CDR1 and CDR2 are MNHEY and SMNVEV (reference sequence). The CDR3 has 16 residues. The CDR3 DNA is TGTGCCAGCAGTCCACTTCAAACAGGGGGCGCAGAGACCCAGTACTTC. Translated, it gives CASSPLQTGGAETQYF.

The chain recombines TRBV19 with TRBJ1-5, with D possibly TRBD1 on 6 matching bases. The CDR3 extends over 16 amino acids. The germline CDR1 and CDR2 sequences are LNHDA and SQIVND (reference sequence). The germline V and J ends were trimmed by 1 base and 5 bases, with 15 bases remaining between them. CDR3 bases: TGTGCCAGTAGTATAGGCAGGGGAAAGGGTGATCAGCCCCAGCATTTT. Protein: CASSIGRGKGDQPQHF.

This clone was seen only once. The chain couples TRBV27 to TRBJ2-5; possible D gene TRBD2, 5 bases. This CDR3 is built from 16 residues. Looked up from germline, CDR1 is MNHEY and CDR2 is SMNVEV (reference sequence). Trimming stripped 4 bases from V and 4 bases from J, with 19 bases between. The CDR3 DNA reads TGTGCCAGCAGTTCGACGAGGGCCCAACGAGGAGAGACCCAGTACTTC. Encoded protein: CASSSTRAQRGETQYF.

The J gene is TRBJ2-2, the V gene TRBV2, with a possible D match to TRBD2 (5 bases). There are 15 residues in the CDR3. Trimming took off 6 bases at V and 3 bases at J, with 14 bases between the two ends. Germline CDR1 is SNHLY and CDR2 is FYNNEI. The CDR3 is CASSPSGSDTGELFF. CDR3 nucleotides: TGTGCCAGCAGCCCGTCGGGGTCTGACACCGGGGAGCTGTTTTTT. Together with reference TRBV2 and TRBJ2-2, the CDR3 gives the full variable domain: EPEVTQTPSHQVTQMGQEVILRCVPISNHLYFYWYRQILGQKVEFLVSFYNNEISEKSEIFDDQFSVERPDGSNFTLKIRSTKLEDSAMYFCASSPSGSDTGELFFGEGSRLTVL.

The rearrangement links TRBV18 to TRBJ1-3; the D is unclear. CDR1 KGHSH and CDR2 LQKENI come from the germline V gene. CDR3 size: 17 residues. Trimming took off 0 bases at V and 1 base at J, with 13 bases between the two ends. CDR3: CASSPPRQMASGNTIYF. The CDR3 region has the DNA TGTGCCAGCTCACCACCGCGGCAGATGGCGTCTGGAAACACCATATATTTT.

This rearrangement joins TRBV28 to TRBJ2-1; 7 bases map to TRBD2. V shed 4 bases and J 4 bases; nucleotides not matched to a gene: 7. The CDR3 contains 15 residues. CDR1 and CDR2 from the germline V gene are MDHEN and SYDVKM. This chain's CDR3 is CASSSRGAGYNEQFF. The CDR3 DNA reads as TGTGCCAGCAGTTCCCGTGGAGCGGGATACAATGAGCAGTTCTTC.

This chain links TRBV15 with TRBJ2-7; 8 nucleotides align to TRBD1. The CDR3 spans 16 residues. V shed 7 bases, J shed 1 base, and the junction held 12 bases outside the gene matches. Germline CDR1 is LNHNV and CDR2 is YYDKDF (reference sequence). DNA for the CDR3: TGTGCCACCACCCCCAGTATAGGACAGGGATCCTACGAGCAGTACTTC. Translation: CATTPSIGQGSYEQYF.

On this clone: This sample also contains other DNA sequences that code for the same CDR3. The CDR3 DNA follows: TGTGCCAGCAGTGAATACCCCAGCGGGGACTCTGGGGCCAACGTCCTGACTTTC. This codes for CASSEYPSGDSGANVLTF. J is TRBJ2-6 and V is TRBV25-1; 7 nucleotides align to TRBD2. Looked up from germline, CDR1 is MGHDK and CDR2 is SYGVNS. V shed 0 bases and J 0 bases; nucleotides not matched to a gene: 5. This CDR3 spans 18 amino acids.

The J gene is TRBJ2-5, the V gene TRBV7-9; TRBD1 matches 8 bases. The CDR3 is 13 amino acids. The germline gives CDR1 SEHNR, CDR2 FQNEAQ (reference sequence). V was pared by 8 bases and J by 6 bases, with 8 bases of the junction left unmatched. The CDR3 here is CASVGQGGKTQYF. The DNA for the CDR3 is TGTGCCAGCGTAGGACAGGGCGGGAAGACCCAGTACTTC.

The genes are TRBV5-1 and TRBJ1-2; possibly TRBD1 for D (6 bases). The germline CDR1 and CDR2 sequences are SGHRS and YFSETQ. The V gene lost 4 bases and the J gene lost 6 bases, with 19 bases spanning the gap. This CDR3 is 15 amino acids long. CDR3 in amino acids: CASSPLVPGADGYTF. The DNA for the CDR3 is TGCGCCAGCAGCCCCCTTGTTCCAGGGGCGGATGGCTACACCTTC. Drawing the rest from reference TRBV5-1 and TRBJ1-2, the complete variable domain is KAGVTQTPRYLIKTRGQQVTLSCSPISGHRSVSWYQQTPGQGLQFLFEYFSETQRNKGNFPGRFSGRQFSNSRSEMNVSTLELGDSALYLCASSPLVPGADGYTFGSGTRLTVV.

J is TRBJ1-4 and V is TRBV28; possibly TRBD1 for D (6 bases). CDR1 and CDR2 from the germline V gene are MDHEN and SYDVKM. V was clipped by 5 bases and J by 0 bases, with 22 bases between them. The CDR3 runs to 19 residues. The CDR3 region has the DNA TGTGCCAGCAGTAAACGACGGTTGCAGGGGAAAGCAACTAATGAAAAACTGTTTTTT. This encodes CASSKRRLQGKATNEKLFF.

This clone showed up just once. V is TRBV19 and J is TRBJ2-2; D is unresolved. V lost 0 bases to trimming and J lost 2 bases, with 4 bases between them. CDR3 size: 14 residues. Looked up from germline, CDR1 is LNHDA and CDR2 is SQIVND (reference sequence). The CDR3 protein is CASSIDHNTGELFF. CDR3 bases: TGTGCCAGTAGTATAGACCATAACACCGGGGAGCTGTTTTTT.

The genes are TRBV5-1 and TRBJ2-6; possibly TRBD2 for D (6 bases). Trimming cost V 0 bases and J 0 bases, with 13 bases left between them. Looked up from germline, CDR1 is SGHRS and CDR2 is YFSETQ. The CDR3 spans 18 residues. The CDR3 DNA reads as TGCGCCAGCAGCTTGGGGGGGGAGATTAGCTCTGGGGCCAACGTCCTGACTTTC. Translating gives CASSLGGEISSGANVLTF.

This clone was detected a few times. The J gene is TRBJ2-7, the V gene TRBV4-2; TRBD1 matches at 9 bases. With V trimmed by 4 bases and J by 5 bases, 12 bases remained unmatched. CDR3 length: 16 residues. Germline CDR1 LGHNA, CDR2 YNFKEQ. The CDR3 bases are TGTGCCAGCAGCCCCGATAGGGGGACAGGGCCCAACGAGCAGTACTTC. As protein: CASSPDRGTGPNEQYF.

This chain uses TRBV9 with TRBJ2-5; 13 bases fit TRBD2. Germline CDR1 SGDLS, CDR2 YYNGEE. Unmatched junction bases numbered 8, after V lost 4 bases and J lost 5 bases. CDR3 length equals 16 residues. CDR3 in amino acids: CASSLTSGGAVETQYF. CDR3 sequence (DNA): TGTGCCAGCAGCCTTACTAGCGGGGGGGCCGTTGAGACCCAGTACTTC.

The chain joins TRBV5-1 to TRBJ1-2; TRBD1 matches 10 bases. This CDR3 is 14 amino acids long. The V gene end was trimmed by 0 bases and the J gene end by 5 bases; junction bases not matched to a gene: 1. Germline loops: CDR1 SGHRS, CDR2 YFSETQ. The CDR3 here is CASSLGQGAYGYTF. The CDR3 DNA sequence: TGCGCCAGCAGCTTGGGACAGGGGGCTTATGGCTACACCTTC.

The chain uses TRBV28 and TRBJ2-7; D is uncertain. CDR3 length equals 15 residues. Between the trimmed V and J ends, which lost 1 base and 2 bases, there was a span of 12 bases. Germline V CDR1 and CDR2: MDHEN, SYDVKM. CDR3 nucleotide sequence: TGTGCCAGCAGTTTATTACACTACCGAGCCTACGAGCAGTACTTC. Its protein is CASSLLHYRAYEQYF.

V gene TRBV9 combines with J gene TRBJ2-3; weak D call: TRBD1 (5 bases). This CDR3 has 16 amino acids. CDR1 is SGDLS, CDR2 YYNGEE, per germline. Trimming pared 4 bases from V and 0 bases from J, leaving 15 bases between. The CDR3 coding sequence is TGTGCCAGCAGCCCCCATGGGGCAGGCAGCACAGATACGCAGTATTTT. Encoded protein: CASSPHGAGSTDTQYF. Complete variable domain (other parts from reference TRBV9 and TRBJ2-3): DSGVTQTPKHLITATGQRVTLRCSPRSGDLSVYWYQQSLDQGLQFLIQYYNGEERAKGNILERFSAQQFPDLHSELNLSSLELGDSALYFCASSPHGAGSTDTQYFGPGTRLTVL.

The gene calls are TRBV9 and TRBJ2-1, with TRBD2 matching over 11 bases. V dropped 0 bases and J dropped 10; count of bases not matched to a gene: 6. This CDR3 spans 15 amino acids. CDR1 SGDLS and CDR2 YYNGEE come from the germline V gene. This chain's CDR3 is CASSVVSGGAEEQFF. The CDR3 DNA reads as TGTGCCAGCAGCGTAGTTAGCGGGGGGGCCGAAGAGCAGTTCTTC.

This clone was seen a few times. V gene TRBV30 combines with J gene TRBJ1-1, with a tentative D call TRBD1 (5 bases). Germline assignment: CDR1 GTSNPN and CDR2 SVGIG (reference sequence). The CDR3 covers 13 residues. With 3 bases removed from V and 10 bases from J, the gap between germline ends came to 18 bases. The CDR3 DNA is TGTGCCTGGAGCACAAGGGGATTCATAGGAGCTTTCTTT. It codes for CAWSTRGFIGAFF. Complete variable domain (other parts from reference TRBV30 and TRBJ1-1): SQTIHQWPATLVQPVGSPLSLECTVEGTSNPNLYWYRQAAGRGLQLLFYSVGIGQISSEVPQNLSASRPQDRQFILSSKKLLLSDSGFYLCAWSTRGFIGAFFGQGTRLTVV.

V is TRBV21-1 and J is TRBJ1-3; TRBD1, as called in the table, went unchecked against the DNA. TRBV21-1 is marked as a pseudogene. The CDR3 is 18 amino acids. The CDR3 coding sequence is TGTGCCAGGAGCCGCCTCGACAGGGTGACAAGCTCTGGAAACACCATATATTTT. Amino acid sequence: CARSRLDRVTSSGNTIYF.

V usage is TRBV7-2 and J usage is TRBJ1-5, with 7 bases that match TRBD1. With 7 bases clipped from V and 0 bases from J, the junction kept 15 bases outside the gene matches. CDR1 and CDR2 from the germline V gene are SGHTA and FQGNSA. This CDR3 has 18 residues. In DNA, the CDR3 is TGTGCCAGCACCCTCGGGGACAGCAGTTTATATAGCAATCAGCCCCAGCATTTT. Amino acids: CASTLGDSSLYSNQPQHF.

The CDR3 sequence: CASSEGFASGWGEQYF. DNA of the CDR3: TGTGCCAGCAGCGAGGGGTTTGCTAGCGGTTGGGGGGAGCAGTACTTC. The rearrangement links TRBV9 to TRBJ2-7, with 7 bases aligning to TRBD2. The CDR3 length is 16 residues. Trimming removed 3 bases from V and 7 bases from J; junction bases left unmatched: 16. Germline assignment: CDR1 SGDLS and CDR2 YYNGEE.

V and J are TRBV6-4 and TRBJ2-5, with D possibly matching TRBD2 (5 bases). Germline values: CDR1 MRHNA, CDR2 SNTAGT. V was pared by 6 bases and J by 2 bases, with 10 bases between. CDR3 length: 13 residues. The CDR3 region is CASSSTKQETQYF. In nucleotides, the CDR3 is TGTGCCAGCAGCTCGACTAAACAAGAGACCCAGTACTTC.

In its sample, this clone was seen a few times. CDR3 coding DNA: TGTGCCAGCAGCTACAACGGGGGTAGCTATGGCTACACCTTC. This sequence encodes CASSYNGGSYGYTF. The chain is built from TRBV6-6 and TRBJ1-2; tentative D call: TRBD1 (5 bases). The V and J ends lost 6 bases and 4 bases respectively, with 15 bases between them. The V gene's germline CDR1 is MNHNY and CDR2 SVGAGI (reference sequence). The CDR3 consists of 14 residues.

The chain carries TRBV7-9 and TRBJ1-2; D gene ambiguous. Trimming shortened V by 5 bases and J by 4 bases, and 17 bases separated the two germline ends. This CDR3 comprises 15 residues. Germline lookup yields CDR1 SEHNR and CDR2 FQNEAQ (reference sequence). The CDR3 DNA sequence: TGTGCCAGCAGCCCCCTCAACCGACGGAGCTATGGCTACACCTTC. It is translated as CASSPLNRRSYGYTF.